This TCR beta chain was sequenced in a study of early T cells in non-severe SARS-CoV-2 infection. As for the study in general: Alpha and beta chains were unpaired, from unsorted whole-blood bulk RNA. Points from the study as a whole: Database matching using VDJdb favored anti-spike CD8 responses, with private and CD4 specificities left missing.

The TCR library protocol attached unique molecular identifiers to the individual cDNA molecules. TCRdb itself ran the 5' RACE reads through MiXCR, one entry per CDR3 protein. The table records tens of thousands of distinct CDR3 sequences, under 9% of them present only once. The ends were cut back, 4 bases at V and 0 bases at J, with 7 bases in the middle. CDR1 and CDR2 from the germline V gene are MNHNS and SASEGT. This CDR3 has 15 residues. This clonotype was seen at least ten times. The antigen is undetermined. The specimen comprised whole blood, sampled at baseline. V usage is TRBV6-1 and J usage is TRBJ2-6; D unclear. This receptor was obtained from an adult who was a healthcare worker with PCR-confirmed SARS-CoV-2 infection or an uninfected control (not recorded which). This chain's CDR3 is CASSGRNSGANVLTF. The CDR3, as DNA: TGTGCCAGCAGTGGACGGAACTCTGGGGCCAACGTCCTGACTTTC.